This section outlines one TCR beta chain sequence together with its context. Adults between roughly 18 and 90 years of age took part from some 25 US areas. Two negative PCRs, clearance, or symptom resolution were required of recovered Cohort 3 donors. The data belong to a study of blood T cell repertoires in COVID-19. Original methodology: Nucleated cell number was recorded as an estimate derived from reference gene primer amplification. The protocol was immunoSEQ multiplex PCR, while the TCRdb copy is restricted to in-frame clones and leaves out a portion. The V and J calls and clone size were taken over from that table, and D and trimming were inferred from the DNA. The sample holds roughly 300,000 clones, less than 85% seen once. CDR1 is KGHSH and CDR2 is LQKENI in the germline V gene. The CDR3 contains 14 residues. Germline trimming cut 3 bases from V and 2 bases from J; bases unmatched to any gene: 0.

This clonotype was obtained from a woman in her forties or fifties who had recovered from COVID-19. Sample: PBMCs or T cells enriched from blood (not recorded which). The chain recombines TRBV18 with TRBJ1-2; TRBD1 aligns across 10 bases. CDR3 amino acids: CASSPGQGNYGYTF. The CDR3 bases are TGTGCCAGCTCACCGGGACAGGGGAACTATGGCTACACCTTC. Combining the CDR3 with reference TRBV18 and TRBJ1-2 gives the whole variable domain NAGVMQNPRHLVRRRGQEARLRCSPMKGHSHVYWYRQLPEEGLKFMVYLQKENIIDESGMPKERFSAEFPKEGPSILRIQQVVRGDSAAYFCASSPGQGNYGYTFGSGTRLTVV.